The entry that follows covers one T cell receptor (beta chain) sequence. Its matching antigen is unknown. The data originate from a study of cytomegalovirus exposure and HLA in healthy donors. Broader study findings: Researchers reported from a later analysis that most CMV-associated TCR beta chains appeared HLA-restricted. TCR sequences were mostly rare, though some public TCRs occurred in many donors.

Germline V gene sequence: CDR1 SGDLS, CDR2 YYNGEE. V lost 4 bases, J lost 6 bases, and 4 bases stayed unmatched. This CDR3 has 13 residues. Donors consisted of healthy bone marrow donors. The PCR made use of 60 Vbeta and 13 Jbeta primers. Method: immunoSEQ multiplex PCR; TCRdb's copy keeps in-frame clones and lacks some. The sample lists about 160,000 clones, under 80% occurring once. The sequence came from a woman aged 25 to 39 in good health and CMV-seronegative. The specimen sequenced was PBMCs. The chain links TRBV9 to TRBJ2-5; TRBD1 matches at 9 bases. CDR3 in DNA: TGTGCCAGCAGCAGACAGGGGGAAAAGACCCAGTACTTC. Protein product: CASSRQGEKTQYF. Full variable domain (missing parts from reference TRBV9 and TRBJ2-5): DSGVTQTPKHLITATGQRVTLRCSPRSGDLSVYWYQQSLDQGLQFLIQYYNGEERAKGNILERFSAQQFPDLHSELNLSSLELGDSALYFCASSRQGEKTQYFGPGTRLLVL.